This is a list of T cell receptor beta chains from one sample in a study of OX40 agonist ivuxolimab in advanced cancers. TCRdb keeps only in-frame clones here, not all; method: immunoSEQ multiplex PCR. This table holds some 6,100 clones, 70% to 90% found once. Sample: CD4+ or CD8+ T cells sorted from blood, taken in a trial of the OX40 agonist ivuxolimab. These receptors came from an adult with an advanced solid tumor such as melanoma, head and neck, liver or kidney cancer. CDR3s include the opening cysteine and the closing phenylalanine or tryptophan. The D gene is left open where the match is weak. For some rows the clone size is stated as once, few or many, or as a class when expanded; others skip it.

>NA|NA|TRBV18|TRBJ2-1
CASSPGPGADEQFF
TGTGCCAGCTCACCTGGGCCGGGGGCCGATGAGCAGTTCTTC
>NA|NA|TRBV4-2|TRBJ2-1
CASSQGDEQFF
TGTGCCAGCAGCCAGGGGGATGAGCAGTTCTTC
>TRBD1|large|TRBV9|TRBJ2-1
CASTLTGTGDNEQFF
TGTGCCAGCACACTCACCGGGACAGGTGACAATGAGCAGTTCTTC
>NA|NA|TRBV23-1|TRBJ1-2
CAMLKTSANYGYTF
TGCGCCATGCTGAAGACCAGCGCTAACTATGGCTACACCTTC
>NA|NA|TRBV5-8|TRBJ1-5
CASSFGQPQHF
TGTGCCAGCAGCTTTGGTCAGCCCCAGCATTTT
>TRBD1|NA|TRBV6-1|TRBJ2-7
CASSDVILRGYEQYF
TGTGCCAGCAGTGACGTAATCCTCAGGGGGTACGAGCAGTACTTC
>TRBD2|NA|TRBV11-3|TRBJ2-1
CASSLMPSGGVEQFF
TGTGCCAGCAGCTTAATGCCTAGCGGGGGGGTTGAGCAGTTCTTC
>NA|NA|TRBV27|TRBJ1-1
CASRMGRGATEAFF
TGTGCCAGCAGGATGGGTCGCGGGGCCACTGAAGCTTTCTTT
>TRBD1|NA|TRBV27|TRBJ2-7
CASSTDRDRGYEQYF
TGTGCCAGCAGTACAGACCGGGACAGGGGCTACGAGCAGTACTTC
>NA|NA|TRBV15|TRBJ1-3
CATSERVGGARGNTIYF
TGTGCCACCAGCGAAAGGGTTGGCGGGGCACGGGGAAACACCATATATTTT
>TRBD1|NA|TRBV5-1|TRBJ1-2
CASSKGQHLVEGYTF
TGCGCCAGCAGCAAGGGACAGCACCTGGTCGAAGGCTACACCTTC
>NA|NA|TRBV18|TRBJ2-3
CASSGREGTDTQYF
TGTGCCAGCTCGGGAAGGGAGGGCACAGATACGCAGTATTTT
>NA|NA|TRBV29-1|TRBJ1-1
CSVVFRTRMNTEAFF
TGCAGCGTTGTGTTTCGGACCCGTATGAACACTGAAGCTTTCTTT
>NA|NA|TRBV2|TRBJ2-2
CASSGGSAGELFF
TGTGCCAGCAGTGGTGGGTCCGCCGGGGAGCTGTTTTTT
>NA|NA|TRBV21-1|TRBJ1-5
CASTYKGGAGSNQPQHF
TGTGCCAGCACCTATAAAGGGGGCGCTGGGAGCAATCAGCCCCAGCATTTT
>TRBD1|once|TRBV2|TRBJ1-6
CASSGRDRGLNSPLHF
TGTGCCAGCAGTGGCCGGGACAGGGGGCTCAATTCACCCCTCCACTTT
>NA|NA|TRBV23-1|TRBJ2-5
CASSQGQRTAETQYF
TGCGCCAGCAGCCAAGGGCAAAGGACGGCAGAGACCCAGTACTTC
>NA|NA|TRBV2|TRBJ2-3
CASSEQGGAGADTQYF
TGTGCCAGCAGTGAACAGGGGGGGGCCGGCGCAGATACGCAGTATTTT
>NA|once|TRBV27|TRBJ1-6
CASSLSRRQARNSPLHF
TGTGCCAGCAGTTTATCCCGCCGACAGGCTCGTAATTCACCCCTCCACTTT
>NA|once|TRBV4-1|TRBJ2-7
CASSQTRTYEQYF
TGCGCCAGCAGCCAGACGCGGACCTACGAGCAGTACTTC
>NA|few|TRBV7-9|TRBJ2-1
CASTPGTKNEQFF
TGTGCCAGCACCCCCGGGACAAAAAATGAGCAGTTCTTC
>NA|once|TRBV7-8|TRBJ2-7
CASSPGASYEQYF
TGTGCCAGCAGCCCTGGCGCCTCCTACGAGCAGTACTTC
>NA|NA|TRBV4-3|TRBJ2-1
CASSLAGSSYNEQFF
TGCGCCAGCAGCCTTGCGGGGAGCAGCTACAATGAGCAGTTCTTC
>TRBD1|NA|TRBV6-4|TRBJ2-1
CASSETGGSYNEQFF
TGTGCCAGCAGTGAAACAGGGGGCTCCTACAATGAGCAGTTCTTC
>NA|NA|TRBV9|TRBJ2-1
CASSEAGAPSSYNEQFF
TGTGCCAGCAGCGAGGCGGGGGCGCCGAGCTCCTACAATGAGCAGTTCTTC
>NA|NA|TRBV6-1|TRBJ1-2
CASSEGRAGGYTF
TGTGCCAGCAGTGAAGGACGGGCAGGCGGCTACACCTTC
>NA|few|TRBV4-1|TRBJ2-7
CASSQDGYGGSYEQYF
TGCGCCAGCAGCCAAGATGGCTACGGTGGTTCTTACGAGCAGTACTTC
>NA|NA|TRBV5-4|TRBJ2-3
CASSLRGLEDTQYF
TGTGCCAGCAGCTTGAGGGGACTGGAAGATACGCAGTATTTT
>TRBD2|NA|TRBV4-3|TRBJ2-3
CASRPTSGATDTQYF
TGCGCCAGCAGACCAACTAGCGGGGCAACAGATACGCAGTATTTT
>NA|NA|TRBV27|TRBJ2-7
CASSLVGDRYEQYF
TGTGCCAGCAGTTTAGTAGGGGATCGCTACGAGCAGTACTTC
>NA|once|TRBV5-6|TRBJ2-2
CASSLGRSEGNTGELFF
TGTGCCAGCAGCTTGGGACGGTCGGAGGGGAACACCGGGGAGCTGTTTTTT
>NA|NA|TRBV4-3|TRBJ1-4
CASSQDPRNAYEKLFF
TGCGCCAGCAGCCAAGATCCGAGGAATGCCTACGAAAAACTGTTTTTT
>NA|NA|TRBV5-6|TRBJ1-2
CASSLGALYGYTF
TGTGCCAGCAGCTTGGGCGCCCTCTATGGCTACACCTTC
>NA|NA|TRBV27|TRBJ2-6
CASSYQTPSGANVLTF
TGTGCCAGCAGTTACCAGACCCCCTCTGGGGCCAACGTCCTGACTTTC
>NA|NA|TRBV9|TRBJ1-1
CASSSRAGTEAFF
TGTGCCAGCAGCTCCCGGGCGGGCACTGAAGCTTTCTTT
>NA|NA|TRBV7-9|TRBJ1-2
CASSPGKNYGYTF
TGTGCCAGCAGCCCCGGGAAAAACTATGGCTACACCTTC
>NA|NA|TRBV5-1|TRBJ1-6
CASSSEGDSSYNSPLHF
TGCGCCAGCAGCTCGGAAGGAGACTCCTCCTATAATTCACCCCTCCACTTT
>NA|NA|TRBV6-5|TRBJ1-5
CATGAGYQPQHF
TGTGCCACGGGGGCAGGGTATCAGCCCCAGCATTTT
>NA|NA|TRBV30|TRBJ1-2
CAWNLGLGYGYTF
TGTGCCTGGAATCTAGGGCTGGGCTATGGCTACACCTTC
>NA|NA|TRBV7-3|TRBJ2-1
CASSLTAGSFYNEQFF
TGTGCCAGCAGCTTAACGGCCGGGTCCTTCTACAATGAGCAGTTCTTC
>NA|NA|TRBV5-4|TRBJ2-7
CASSLDSRGGEQYF
TGTGCCAGCAGCTTGGATTCGCGTGGAGGGGAGCAGTACTTC
>TRBD2|NA|TRBV19|TRBJ2-5
CASSIGNRAGGPLQTQYF
TGTGCCAGTAGTATAGGGAATCGAGCGGGGGGACCCTTGCAGACCCAGTACTTC
>NA|once|TRBV9|TRBJ1-6
CASSVGPDRIENNSPLHF
TGTGCCAGCAGCGTAGGCCCGGACAGAATAGAAAATAATTCACCCCTCCACTTT
>NA|NA|TRBV4-3|TRBJ1-4
CASSQEIVNVGEKLFF
TGCGCCAGCAGCCAAGAAATAGTAAACGTTGGGGAAAAACTGTTTTTT
>NA|NA|TRBV7-3|TRBJ1-3
CASSSRDGHNTIYF
TGTGCCAGCAGCAGCCGGGACGGACACAACACCATATATTTT
>NA|NA|TRBV7-2|TRBJ2-7
CASTHPSATYEQYF
TGTGCCAGCACCCACCCTAGCGCGACCTACGAGCAGTACTTC
>TRBD1|few|TRBV5-4|TRBJ2-7
CASSFDRGSQYEQYF
TGTGCCAGCAGCTTCGACAGGGGGTCACAGTACGAGCAGTACTTC
>TRBD2|NA|TRBV2|TRBJ2-4
CASLFSGGLKNIQYF
TGTGCCAGTCTGTTTAGCGGGGGGCTCAAAAACATTCAGTACTTC
>TRBD1|NA|TRBV11-2|TRBJ1-4
CASSSWDSNEKLFF
TGTGCCAGCAGTTCCTGGGACAGTAATGAAAAACTGTTTTTT
>TRBD1|NA|TRBV2|TRBJ1-2
CASRWTGELKDYGYTF
TGTGCCAGCAGGTGGACAGGGGAATTGAAGGATTATGGCTACACCTTC
>NA|few|TRBV27|TRBJ2-2
CASSLTKYGELFF
TGTGCCAGCAGTTTGACTAAGTACGGGGAGCTGTTTTTT
>NA|NA|TRBV5-1|TRBJ1-2
CASSSGLNWGTNYGYTF
TGCGCCAGCAGCTCTGGACTGAATTGGGGAACTAACTATGGCTACACCTTC
>NA|NA|TRBV6-5|TRBJ1-1
CASRVGAGDTEAFF
TGTGCCAGCAGGGTGGGGGCAGGGGACACTGAAGCTTTCTTT
>TRBD2|NA|TRBV7-2|TRBJ2-1
CASSLASGGSYNEQFF
TGTGCCAGCAGCTTGGCGAGCGGGGGGTCCTACAATGAGCAGTTCTTC
>NA|NA|TRBV5-4|TRBJ2-6
CASSYTPSGANVLTF
TGTGCCAGCAGCTACACACCGTCTGGGGCCAACGTCCTGACTTTC
>NA|NA|TRBV21-1|TRBJ1-1
CASRPGTAGLRTEAFF
TGTGCCAGCAGGCCGGGGACAGCTGGCCTAAGGACTGAAGCTTTCTTT
>NA|NA|TRBV9|TRBJ1-1
CASSVEGRQNTEAFF
TGTGCCAGCAGCGTAGAAGGACGCCAGAACACTGAAGCTTTCTTT